The sequence of this TCR beta chain was determined in a study of blood T cells in healthy people across ages. V was shortened by 5 bases and J by 2 bases, with 19 bases between the two germline ends. From germline, CDR1 is SGHTA and CDR2 FQGNSA. The length of the CDR3 is 16 residues. This clonotype was detected only a few times. Combining a sample-barcoded 5' primer with a J-beta primer mix, a second PCR ran for about 6 to 12 cycles. From the 5' RACE reads, TCRdb called clonotypes with MiXCR, one entry per CDR3 protein. The sample yields hundreds of thousands of distinct CDR3 sequences, roughly 24% seen once. The data also belong to a second study, concerning T cells of mothers and their children.

This receptor was taken from a boy aged 10-17 years in good health. The rearrangement uses TRBV7-2 and TRBJ2-7, with D possibly being TRBD1 or TRBD2 (5 bases each). The sequencing input was blood. CDR3 region: CASSPALRGLAYEQYF. The DNA for the CDR3 is TGTGCCAGCAGCCCTGCTCTGAGGGGCTTAGCCTACGAGCAGTACTTC.